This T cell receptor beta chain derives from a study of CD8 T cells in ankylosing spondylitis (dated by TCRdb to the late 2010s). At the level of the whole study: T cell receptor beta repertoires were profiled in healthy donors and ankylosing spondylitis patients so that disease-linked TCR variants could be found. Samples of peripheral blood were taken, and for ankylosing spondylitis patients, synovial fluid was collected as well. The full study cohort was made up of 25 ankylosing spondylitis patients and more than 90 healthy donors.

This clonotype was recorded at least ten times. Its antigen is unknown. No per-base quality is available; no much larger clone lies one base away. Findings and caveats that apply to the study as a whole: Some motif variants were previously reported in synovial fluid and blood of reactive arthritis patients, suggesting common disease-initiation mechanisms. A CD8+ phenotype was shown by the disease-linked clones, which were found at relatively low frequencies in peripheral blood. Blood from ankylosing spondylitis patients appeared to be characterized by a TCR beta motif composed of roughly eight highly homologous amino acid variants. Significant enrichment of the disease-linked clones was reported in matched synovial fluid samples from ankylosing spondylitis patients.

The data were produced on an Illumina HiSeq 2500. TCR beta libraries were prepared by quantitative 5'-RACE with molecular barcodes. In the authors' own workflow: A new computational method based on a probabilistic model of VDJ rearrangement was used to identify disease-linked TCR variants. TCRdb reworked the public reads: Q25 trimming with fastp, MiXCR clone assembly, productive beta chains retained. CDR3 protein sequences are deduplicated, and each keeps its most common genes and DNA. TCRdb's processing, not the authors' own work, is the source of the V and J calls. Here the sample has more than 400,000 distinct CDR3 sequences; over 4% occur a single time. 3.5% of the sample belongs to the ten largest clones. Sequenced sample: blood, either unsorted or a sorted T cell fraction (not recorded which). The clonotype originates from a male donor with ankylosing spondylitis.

The CDR3 reads as follows: CAIRGAAGTDTQYF. Here is the DNA: TGTGCCATCAGGGGAGCTGCGGGCACAGATACGCAGTATTTT. The chain is made from TRBV10-3 and TRBJ2-3, with TRBD2 as a weak D call on 5 bases. CDR1 and CDR2 are drawn from the germline V gene: ENHRY, SYGVKD. From its cysteine to its phenylalanine, the CDR3 spans 14 amino acids. The DNA shown is the 42-base CDR3, in frame from base 1. Trimming costs V 6 bases and J 1 base, and their ends lie 11 bases apart.